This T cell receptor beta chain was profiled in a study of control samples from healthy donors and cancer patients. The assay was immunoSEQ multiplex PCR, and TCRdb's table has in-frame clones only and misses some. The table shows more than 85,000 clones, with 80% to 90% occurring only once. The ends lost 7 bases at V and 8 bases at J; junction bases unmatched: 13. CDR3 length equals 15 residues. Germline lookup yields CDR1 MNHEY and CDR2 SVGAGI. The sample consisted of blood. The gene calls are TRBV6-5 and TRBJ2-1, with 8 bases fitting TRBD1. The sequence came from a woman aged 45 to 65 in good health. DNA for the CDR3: TGTGCCAGCACCTACCCAGGGGGCAATGTCTATGAGCAGTTCTTC. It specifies CASTYPGGNVYEQFF.